Shown below are 14 T cell receptor beta chains from a single sample sequenced in a study of blood T cell repertoires in COVID-19. Generated by immunoSEQ multiplex PCR, the TCRdb table keeps only in-frame clones and is missing some. The repertoire includes 200,000 to 250,000 clones, roughly 82% of them detected once, and about 5.4% sits in the top ten. Source material: peripheral blood. These receptor sequences come from a woman older than 75 with COVID-19, enrolled during active disease.

The chain is built from TRBV7-9 and TRBJ1-1; the D gene is possibly TRBD1 (5 bases). The V and J ends lost 5 bases and 1 base respectively, with 11 bases between them. Germline V lookup: CDR1 SEHNR, CDR2 FQNEAQ (reference sequence). The CDR3 is made up of 14 amino acids. CDR3 bases: TGTGCCAGCAGCCTACAGACAGCGAACACTGAAGCTTTCTTT. Translation: CASSLQTANTEAFF. The variable domain in full, completed from reference TRBV7-9 and TRBJ1-1, reads DTGVSQNPRHKITKRGQNVTFRCDPISEHNRLYWYRQTLGQGPEFLTYFQNEAQLEKSRLLSDRFSAERPKGSFSTLEIQRTEQGDSAMYLCASSLQTANTEAFFGQGTRLTVV.

J is TRBJ2-3 and V is TRBV3-1 (or the pseudogene TRBV3-2), with a weak D call TRBD2 (5 bases). Germline CDR1 and CDR2: LGHDT and YNNKEL (reference sequence). V was cut by 8 bases and J by 4 bases, with 10 bases left in between. There are 12 residues in the CDR3. The CDR3, as DNA: TGTGCCAGCGGACTGGTTCCAGATACGCAGTATTTT. This translates into CASGLVPDTQYF.

The chain recombines TRBV7-9 with TRBJ2-7, with TRBD1 identical over 9 bases. The trim removed 4 bases at V and 0 bases at J, leaving 4 bases unmatched. The CDR3 is 15 residues long. Germline V gene sequence: CDR1 SEHNR, CDR2 FQNEAQ (reference sequence). DNA of the CDR3: TGTGCCAGCAGCTGGGACAGGGACCCCTCCTACGAGCAGTACGTC. It yields the protein CASSWDRDPSYEQYV.

The chain uses TRBV7-2 and TRBJ2-3; 7 bases line up with TRBD2. The CDR3 sequence is 12 residues long. CDR1 and CDR2 (germline): SGHTA, FQGNSA. Unmatched junction bases numbered 3, after V lost 1 base and J lost 11 bases. The CDR3 protein is CASSLESGEQYF. CDR3 nucleotides: TGTGCCAGCAGCTTAGAGAGCGGGGAGCAGTATTTT.

This clone appeared a few times. The CDR3 sequence: CASSELGTRGGGDSPLHF. CDR3 DNA sequence: TGTGCCAGCAGTGAATTGGGGACCCGTGGCGGGGGGGATTCACCCCTCCACTTT. The V gene is TRBV25-1, the J gene TRBJ1-6; possible D gene TRBD1, 5 bases. The length of the CDR3 is 18 residues. Trimming cost V 1 base and J 8 bases, with 21 bases left between them. Germline loops: CDR1 MGHDK, CDR2 SYGVNS.

CDR3 amino acids: CASSETGYANVLTF. The DNA of the CDR3 is TGTGCCAGCAGCGAGACAGGCTACGCCAACGTCCTGACTTTC. The rearrangement joins TRBV9 to TRBJ2-6, with D possibly matching TRBD1 (6 bases). The germline V gene has CDR1 SGDLS and CDR2 YYNGEE. V lost 3 bases and J 7 bases, leaving 11 bases between the germline ends. The CDR3 is 14 amino acids. Combining the CDR3 with reference TRBV9 and TRBJ2-6 gives the whole variable domain DSGVTQTPKHLITATGQRVTLRCSPRSGDLSVYWYQQSLDQGLQFLIQYYNGEERAKGNILERFSAQQFPDLHSELNLSSLELGDSALYFCASSETGYANVLTFGAGSRLTVL.

This sequence joins TRBV28 and TRBJ1-2, with D perhaps TRBD1 (5 bases). CDR3 size: 14 residues. Trimming stripped 10 bases from V and 3 bases from J, with 18 bases between. The germline V gene encodes CDR1 MDHEN and CDR2 SYDVKM. CDR3 region: CATQRPGGYYGYTF. CDR3 DNA: TGTGCCACCCAACGCCCCGGGGGGTACTATGGCTACACCTTC.

The rearrangement links TRBV18 to TRBJ1-1, with a possible D match to TRBD1 (5 bases). Per the germline V gene, CDR1 is KGHSH and CDR2 is LQKENI. The length of the CDR3 is 16 residues. V lost 0 bases and J lost 1, with 12 bases in between. As DNA, the CDR3 is TGTGCCAGCTCACCACCGGGAAGGGGAGGGAACACTGAAGCTTTCTTT. Protein product: CASSPPGRGGNTEAFF. Looking up the rest from reference TRBV18 and TRBJ1-1 gives the full variable domain: NAGVMQNPRHLVRRRGQEARLRCSPMKGHSHVYWYRQLPEEGLKFMVYLQKENIIDESGMPKERFSAEFPKEGPSILRIQQVVRGDSAAYFCASSPPGRGGNTEAFFGQGTRLTVV.

This chain joins TRBV21-1 and TRBJ2-2; no check of the table's D call, TRBD1, against the DNA was made. TRBV21-1 is an annotated pseudogene. The CDR3 spans 16 residues. The CDR3 sequence: CASSKEGDRGTGELFF. CDR3 sequence (DNA): TGTGCCAGCAGCAAAGAGGGTGACAGGGGGACCGGGGAGCTGTTTTTT.

V is TRBV29-1 and J is TRBJ1-1; a weak D match, TRBD1 (5 bases). The CDR3 runs to 14 residues. Germline V gene sequence: CDR1 SQVTM, CDR2 ANQGSEA. V lost 6 bases, J lost 1 base, and 15 bases lay in between. The CDR3 spells CSVRGGKENTEAFF. CDR3 nucleotide sequence: TGCAGCGTCCGGGGCGGGAAGGAGAACACTGAAGCTTTCTTT.

The rearrangement links TRBV19 to TRBJ1-5; D is unclear. There are 15 residues in the CDR3. The V gene lost 9 bases and the J gene lost 0 bases, with 15 bases spanning the gap. Germline V gives CDR1 LNHDA, CDR2 SQIVND (reference sequence). The chain's CDR3 is CARGSPLISNQPQHF. DNA of the CDR3: TGTGCCAGGGGGAGCCCACTAATTAGCAATCAGCCCCAGCATTTT.

This rearrangement joins TRBV5-6 to TRBJ2-7; TRBD2 matches 9 bases. The CDR3 runs 15 residues. Trimming removed 10 bases from V and 2 bases from J; junction bases left unmatched: 13. The germline CDR1 and CDR2 sequences are SGHDT and YYEEEE. CDR3 coding DNA: TGTGCCGGGGGGAAGACTAGCGGCACCACCTACGAGCAGTACTTC. Residues: CAGGKTSGTTYEQYF.

This clone was detected only a few times. The CDR3 DNA is TGTGCCAGCAGCCCGAGGTTGGGGCGGTACGAGCAGTACTTC. It codes for CASSPRLGRYEQYF. V gene TRBV5-5 combines with J gene TRBJ2-7, with a possible D match to TRBD1 (5 bases). Germline loops: CDR1 SGHKS, CDR2 YYEKEE (reference sequence). The V end lost 4 bases, the J end lost 4 bases, and 15 bases lay between the germline ends. This CDR3 comprises 14 residues.

The rearrangement links TRBV20-1 to TRBJ1-1, with a weak D call TRBD1 (5 bases). Trimming took 3 bases from V and 8 from J, leaving 13 bases between them. The CDR3 extends over 12 amino acids. Germline loops: CDR1 DFQATT, CDR2 SNEGSKA (reference sequence). The DNA of the CDR3 is TGCAGTGCTAGTATCTTGGGGCGAGAAGCTTTCTTT. Translating gives CSASILGREAFF.